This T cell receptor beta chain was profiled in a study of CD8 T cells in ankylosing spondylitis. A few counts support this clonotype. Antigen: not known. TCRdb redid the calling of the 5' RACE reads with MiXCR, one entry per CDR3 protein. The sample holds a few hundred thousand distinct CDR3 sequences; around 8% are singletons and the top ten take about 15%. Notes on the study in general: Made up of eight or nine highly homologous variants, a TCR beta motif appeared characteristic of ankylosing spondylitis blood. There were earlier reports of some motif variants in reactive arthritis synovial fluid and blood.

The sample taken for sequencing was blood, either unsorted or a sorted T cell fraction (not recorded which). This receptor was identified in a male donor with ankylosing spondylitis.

This CDR3 is CASSPTAANEQFF. The CDR3 DNA sequence: TGTGCCAGCTCACCAACGGCCGCGAATGAGCAGTTCTTC. V gene TRBV18 combines with J gene TRBJ2-1; D uncertain. Germline values: CDR1 KGHSH, CDR2 LQKENI. This CDR3 comprises 13 residues. V lost 2 bases, J lost 7 bases, and 9 bases lay in between. The entire variable domain, with the rest obtained from reference TRBV18 and TRBJ2-1, is as follows: NAGVMQNPRHLVRRRGQEARLRCSPMKGHSHVYWYRQLPEEGLKFMVYLQKENIIDESGMPKERFSAEFPKEGPSILRIQQVVRGDSAAYFCASSPTAANEQFFGPGTRLTVL.